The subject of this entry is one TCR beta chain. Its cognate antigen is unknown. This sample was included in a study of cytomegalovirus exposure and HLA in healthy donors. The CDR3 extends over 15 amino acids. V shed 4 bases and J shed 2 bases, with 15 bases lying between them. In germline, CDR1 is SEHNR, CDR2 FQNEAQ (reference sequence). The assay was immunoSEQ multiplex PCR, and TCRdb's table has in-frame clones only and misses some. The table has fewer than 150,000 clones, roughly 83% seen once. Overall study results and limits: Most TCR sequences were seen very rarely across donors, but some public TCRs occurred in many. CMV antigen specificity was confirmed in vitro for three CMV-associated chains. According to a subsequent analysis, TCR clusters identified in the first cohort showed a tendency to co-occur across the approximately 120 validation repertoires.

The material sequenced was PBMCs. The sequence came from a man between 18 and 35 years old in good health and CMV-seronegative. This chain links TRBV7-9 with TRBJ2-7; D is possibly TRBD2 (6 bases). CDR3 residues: CASSSNQGLPYEQYF. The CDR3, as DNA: TGTGCCAGCAGCTCGAACCAGGGACTGCCCTACGAGCAGTACTTC. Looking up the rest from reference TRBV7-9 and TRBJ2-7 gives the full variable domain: DTGVSQNPRHKITKRGQNVTFRCDPISEHNRLYWYRQTLGQGPEFLTYFQNEAQLEKSRLLSDRFSAERPKGSFSTLEIQRTEQGDSAMYLCASSSNQGLPYEQYFGPGTRLTVT.